This T cell receptor beta chain was recorded in a study of blood T cells in healthy people across ages. Overall study findings and caveats: Estimated diversity across one million T cells was deemed an underestimate. PBMCs that were unsorted prevented a conclusive naive versus antigen-experienced comparison.

Peripheral blood from each donor was collected in a volume of approximately 9.2 milliliters. Each sample used at least 6 million PBMCs. This clonotype was seen only a few times. The antigen is undetermined. One end of the junction varies from germline; a read error may be responsible. The CDR3 totals 15 residues. The germline gives CDR1 DFQATT, CDR2 SNEGSKA (reference sequence). A J-beta primer mix and a sample-barcoded 5' primer were used in a second PCR of about 7 to 12 cycles. One entry per CDR3 protein, called by TCRdb with MiXCR from the 5' RACE reads. Among around 1,500,000 distinct CDR3 sequences listed, around 42% were seen once.

Specimen: blood. The clonotype originates from a woman between 18 and 30 years old in good health. The chain is built from TRBV20-1 and TRBJ2-7; no definite D call. The DNA for the CDR3 is TGCAGTGCTGGAGATTCGGATTACTGGGCCTACGAGCAGTACTTC. Its protein product is CSAGDSDYWAYEQYF.